This T cell receptor (beta chain) was profiled in a study of Graves' ophthalmopathy and Graves' hyperthyroidism. Amplification targeted the TCR beta CDR3 regions, with RNA transcripts as the source material. An initial RT-PCR round employing HTBI primers preceded a second-round multiplex PCR. TCRdb redid the calling of the multiplex PCR reads with MiXCR, one entry per CDR3 protein. Among about 1.2 million distinct CDR3 sequences listed, around a third were seen once. Germline lookup yields CDR1 SEHNR and CDR2 FQNEAQ (reference sequence). This CDR3 has 15 amino acids. Trimming removed 4 bases at V and 2 bases at J, with 12 bases between. Other autoimmune diseases, uncontrolled infections, pregnancy or lactation led to the exclusion of patients. The diagnostic workup employed clinical symptoms, serum thyroxine, TRAb, thyroid ultrasound and orbital computed tomography. This clonotype has only one observation. The antigen is unknown.

Findings of the study overall: Prediction of ophthalmopathy progression reached less than 71% sensitivity and around 72% specificity. Most thyroid clonotypes with frequency above 0.001 were detected in blood too.

The source of this sequence is an adult man with Graves' hyperthyroidism. Material: peripheral blood or thyroid tissue (not recorded which). V gene TRBV7-9 combines with J gene TRBJ1-3; tentatively, D is TRBD1 (6 bases). CDR3 bases: TGTGCCAGCAGCTCCACAGGGAGAACTGGAAACACCATATATTTT. It specifies CASSSTGRTGNTIYF.